The 2 T cell receptor beta chains given below trace back to one sample, sequenced in a study of blood T cell repertoires in COVID-19. Only in-frame clones appear in the TCRdb table, and some are missing; sequencing was by immunoSEQ multiplex PCR. The sample contains roughly 280,000 clones, approximately 86% of which appear only once. The sequenced sample was peripheral blood. These receptors came from a man aged 18 to 30 with active or convalescent COVID-19.

The chain is built from TRBV19 and TRBJ2-7; no clear D gene. The germline V gene has CDR1 LNHDA and CDR2 SQIVND (reference sequence). The CDR3 covers 14 residues. V dropped 4 bases and J dropped 0 bases, with 10 bases sitting between them. CDR3 protein: CASSTAVSSYEQYF. DNA of the CDR3: TGTGCCAGTAGTACGGCGGTAAGCTCCTACGAGCAGTACTTC.

The gene calls are TRBV10-3 and TRBJ2-3; 8 bases fit TRBD1. CDR1 ENHRY and CDR2 SYGVKD come from the germline V gene. The V and J ends lost 9 bases and 5 bases, in that order; junction bases with no gene match: 10. The CDR3 is made up of 14 amino acids. The CDR3 here is CAIRSGTGEDTQYF. CDR3 nucleotides: TGTGCCATTAGGTCCGGGACAGGAGAAGATACGCAGTATTTT.